The 18 T cell receptor beta chains listed next were all sequenced from one sample in a study of regulatory T cells in long-lasting Graves disease. For TCR beta, libraries came from iRepertoire HTBI primers and Arm-PCR of CDR3 regions. TCRdb fed the multiplex PCR reads into MiXCR, producing one record per CDR3 protein. Of about 560,000 distinct CDR3 sequences listed, about 16% are singletons. Regarding time point: newly diagnosed GD, antithyroid drugs for less than 3 months. Generation of the TCR library employed RNA extracted from PBMCs. The sample was also reused in another study, on T cells in Graves' hyperthyroidism and ophthalmopathy.

The sequenced sample was peripheral blood mononuclear cells (PBMCs), obtained at new diagnosis, from a patient treated with antithyroid drugs. The receptors here all came from a man aged 18-30 years with Graves disease.

The table lists this clonotype with a few counts. This chain links TRBV11-2 with TRBJ2-5, with D perhaps assigned TRBD1 or TRBD2 (6 bases each). Deletions cut 0 bases from V and 3 bases from J, with 14 bases between. The CDR3 totals 16 residues. The germline CDR1 and CDR2 sequences are SGHAT and FQNNGV. CDR3 nucleotide sequence: TGTGCCAGCAGCTTAGATTTGGGGGGCTTAGAAGAGACCCAGTACTTC. Its translation: CASSLDLGGLEETQYF.

The chain links TRBV20-1 to TRBJ2-7; no clear D gene. V was clipped by 1 base and J by 1 base, with 8 bases between them. This CDR3 comprises 13 residues. Germline CDR1 DFQATT, CDR2 SNEGSKA (reference sequence). CDR3 amino acids: CSARGNSSYEQYF. The CDR3 region has the DNA TGCAGTGCTAGAGGTAACTCGTCCTACGAGCAGTACTTC.

This clonotype appeared a few times. V gene TRBV20-1 combines with J gene TRBJ1-2; no clear D gene. V dropped 6 bases and J dropped 4 bases, with 18 bases sitting between them. CDR3 length: 14 residues. Germline CDR1 is DFQATT and CDR2 is SNEGSKA (reference sequence). In DNA, the CDR3 is TGCAGTGCAGATTGGACGGGTGATTTCTATGGCTACACCTTC. Amino acid sequence: CSADWTGDFYGYTF.

This clonotype was counted ten times or more. The chain joins TRBV9 to TRBJ2-3, with D possibly being TRBD1 or TRBD2 (6 bases each). Germline V lookup: CDR1 SGDLS, CDR2 YYNGEE. The CDR3 consists of 14 residues. V shed 0 bases and J shed 4 bases, with 9 bases lying between them. CDR3 sequence: CASSVAGAADTQYF. CDR3 coding DNA: TGTGCCAGCAGCGTAGCGGGGGCGGCAGATACGCAGTATTTT.

This clonotype occurred many times. The genes are TRBV20-1 and TRBJ1-6; no reliable D call. The germline gives CDR1 DFQATT, CDR2 SNEGSKA (reference sequence). V lost 3 bases and J lost 10, with 13 bases in between. CDR3 size: 13 residues. The CDR3 loop is CSARQSESSPLHF. As DNA, the CDR3 is TGCAGTGCTAGGCAGTCGGAATCCTCACCCCTCCACTTT.

This clonotype appeared once. The chain carries TRBV9 and TRBJ2-1; no clear D. The germline V gene has CDR1 SGDLS and CDR2 YYNGEE. The CDR3 is made up of 13 amino acids. Trimming removed 2 bases at V and 3 bases at J, with 6 bases between. The CDR3 DNA reads TGTGCCAGCAGCGTGTCCTTCTACAATGAGCAGTTCTTC. It is translated as CASSVSFYNEQFF.

This clonotype appeared many times. The chain uses TRBV3-1 and TRBJ2-1; possibly TRBD1 for D (6 bases). Germline V CDR1 and CDR2: LGHDT, YNNKEL (reference sequence). This CDR3 region has 16 residues. Trimming cost V 1 base and J 0 bases, with 10 bases left between them. DNA for the CDR3: TGTGCCAGCAGCCAAGTATCAGGGGTCTCCTACAATGAGCAGTTCTTC. Its translation: CASSQVSGVSYNEQFF.

This clonotype was seen repeatedly, ten times or more. This chain connects TRBV6-1 to TRBJ2-1, with 12 bases that match TRBD2. Germline CDR1 reads MNHNS; CDR2 reads SASEGT. V was clipped by 9 bases and J by 8 bases; unmatched bases: 8. The CDR3 runs 14 residues. The CDR3 DNA is TGTGCCAGTTTGACTAGCGGGAGTTGGGATGAGCAGTTCTTC. Translation: CASLTSGSWDEQFF.

This clonotype was seen a handful of times. The chain recombines TRBV19 with TRBJ2-2; D might be TRBD2 (5 bases). The germline V gene encodes CDR1 LNHDA and CDR2 SQIVND (reference sequence). V was clipped by 6 bases and J by 6 bases, with 11 bases between them. CDR3 size: 13 residues. The CDR3 DNA reads as TGTGCCAGTAGGCCTGACTATGCCGGGGAGCTGTTTTTT. Protein product: CASRPDYAGELFF. The full variable domain, completed using reference TRBV19 and TRBJ2-2, is DGGITQSPKYLFRKEGQNVTLSCEQNLNHDAMYWYRQDPGQGLRLIYYSQIVNDFQKGDIAEGYSVSREKKESFPLTVTSAQKNPTAFYLCASRPDYAGELFFGEGSRLTVL.

The chain carries TRBV11-3 and TRBJ1-2; possibly TRBD1 for D (5 bases). V was clipped by 4 bases and J by 5 bases, with 17 bases between them. The length of the CDR3 is 15 residues. Germline CDR1 is SGHNT and CDR2 is YENEEA. In nucleotides, the CDR3 is TGTGCCAGCAGCTCCACCCCCTGGGACGGATATGGCTACACCTTC. This codes for CASSSTPWDGYGYTF.

This clonotype was seen ten or more times. This sequence joins TRBV27 and TRBJ2-1; D remains ambiguous. The CDR3 is made up of 18 amino acids. The V and J ends lost 6 bases and 8 bases respectively, with 29 bases between them. In germline, CDR1 is MNHEY, CDR2 SMNVEV (reference sequence). DNA of the CDR3: TGTGCCAGCAGCCTACGACCCACCGCGGCCTCAGTAGTCTATGAGCAGTTCTTC. Protein: CASSLRPTAASVVYEQFF.

This clonotype was detected ten times or more. The chain recombines TRBV2 with TRBJ2-7, with 13 bases matching TRBD2. The CDR3 loop spans 15 amino acids. Per germline, CDR1 SNHLY and CDR2 FYNNEI. V was clipped by 6 bases and J by 2 bases; unmatched bases: 4. The CDR3 DNA is TGTGCCAGCAGAGCAACTAGCGGGGGGGCCTACGAGCAGTACTTC. Translation: CASRATSGGAYEQYF.

The genes are TRBV6-1 and TRBJ1-5, with D tentatively TRBD1 (5 bases). Looked up from germline, CDR1 is MNHNS and CDR2 is SASEGT. Between the trimmed V and J ends, which lost 10 bases and 6 bases, there was a span of 31 bases. This CDR3 has 18 amino acids. The CDR3 region has the DNA TGTGCCACCGACAGTTATCTTCGCAGGGAAATTGAAATTCAGCCCCAGCATTTT. Translating gives CATDSYLRREIEIQPQHF.

The gene calls are TRBV27 and TRBJ2-2; 10 bases map to TRBD1. Germline CDR1 reads MNHEY; CDR2 reads SMNVEV (reference sequence). The trim removed 5 bases at V and 6 bases at J, leaving 15 bases unmatched. The CDR3 sequence is 18 residues long. Here the CDR3 reads CASSNVDRDRGVAGELFF. Written as DNA, the CDR3 is TGTGCCAGCAGTAACGTGGACCGGGACAGGGGCGTAGCCGGGGAGCTGTTTTTT.

This clonotype came up a few times. The chain couples TRBV4-1 to TRBJ1-4; TRBD1 aligns across 7 bases. Germline V CDR1 and CDR2: MGHRA, YSYEKL. V lost 4 bases and J lost 8; bases outside the gene matches: 10. The CDR3 totals 15 residues. This CDR3 is CASSPPQGGGEKLFF. The CDR3 DNA is TGCGCCAGCAGCCCTCCCCAAGGGGGCGGGGAAAAACTGTTTTTT.

This chain joins TRBV6-1 and TRBJ2-4, with D unresolved. V dropped 3 bases and J dropped 6 bases, with 12 bases sitting between them. This CDR3 is built from 14 residues. CDR1 is MNHNS and CDR2 is SASEGT in the germline V gene. The CDR3 loop is CASSDQVASNIQYF. The CDR3 DNA follows: TGTGCCAGCAGTGACCAGGTAGCCTCAAACATTCAGTACTTC.

This clonotype was detected many times. The CDR3 here is CASTRPGTGGSYEQYF. CDR3 DNA: TGTGCCAGCACCCGTCCCGGGACAGGGGGCTCCTACGAGCAGTACTTC. This chain links TRBV6-1 with TRBJ2-7, with 11 bases that match TRBD1. The V segment lost 7 bases and the J segment 0 bases; nucleotides outside the gene matches: 8. This CDR3 has 16 residues. Germline CDR1 is MNHNS and CDR2 is SASEGT.

This clonotype was seen ten or more times. The chain couples TRBV30 to TRBJ2-1; perhaps D is TRBD1 or TRBD2 (5 bases each). Germline lookup yields CDR1 GTSNPN and CDR2 SVGIG (reference sequence). V was clipped by 5 bases and J by 5 bases, with 13 bases between them. The CDR3 loop spans 13 amino acids. The CDR3 bases are TGTGCCTGGGGGGGTGATAGCGACAATGAGCAGTTCTTC. Its protein is CAWGGDSDNEQFF.